This T cell receptor beta chain is from a study of OX40 agonist ivuxolimab in advanced cancers. Study background: Subjects had a mean age of roughly 57 years, with a range of roughly 23 to 79; roughly 83% were male. Regarding the study as a whole: There were also nonresponders showing low normalized T-cell clonal expansion.

In regard to this clone: Its antigen remains unknown.

CDR1 MNHNS and CDR2 SASEGT come from the germline V gene. This CDR3 spans 14 amino acids. With V trimmed by 5 bases and J by 2 bases, 3 bases remained unmatched. Assay used: immunoSEQ multiplex PCR; TCRdb lists only in-frame clones, some missing. The repertoire holds some 68,000 clones, with 85% to 90% as singletons. The V and J genes are TRBV6-1 and TRBJ2-1; 7 bases are a match to TRBD2. The sample in question was CD4+ or CD8+ T cells sorted from blood, obtained in a trial of the OX40 agonist ivuxolimab. This sequence was found in an adult with an advanced solid tumor such as melanoma, head and neck, liver or kidney cancer. DNA for the CDR3: TGTGCCAGCAGTCCTAGCGGACCCTACAATGAGCAGTTCTTC. This sequence encodes CASSPSGPYNEQFF.